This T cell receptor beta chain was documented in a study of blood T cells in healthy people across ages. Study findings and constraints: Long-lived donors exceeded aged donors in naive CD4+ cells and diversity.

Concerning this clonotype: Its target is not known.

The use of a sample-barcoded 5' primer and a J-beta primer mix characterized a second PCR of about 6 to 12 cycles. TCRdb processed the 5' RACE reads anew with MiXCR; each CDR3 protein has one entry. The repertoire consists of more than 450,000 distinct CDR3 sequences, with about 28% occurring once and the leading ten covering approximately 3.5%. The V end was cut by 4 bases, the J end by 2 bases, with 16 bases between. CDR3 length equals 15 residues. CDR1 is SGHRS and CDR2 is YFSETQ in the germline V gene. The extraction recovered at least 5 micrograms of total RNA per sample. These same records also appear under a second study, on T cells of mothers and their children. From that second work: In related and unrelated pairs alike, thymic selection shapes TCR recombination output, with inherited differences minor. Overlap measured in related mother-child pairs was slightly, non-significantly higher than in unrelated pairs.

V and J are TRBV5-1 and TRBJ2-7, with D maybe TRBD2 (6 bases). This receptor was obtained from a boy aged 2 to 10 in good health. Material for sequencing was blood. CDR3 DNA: TGCGCCAGCAGCGCCCTTATGGGACTGACCTACGAGCAGTACTTC. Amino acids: CASSALMGLTYEQYF.